The source of this T cell receptor (beta chain) is a study of control samples from healthy donors and cancer patients. Germline V gives CDR1 DFQATT, CDR2 SNEGSKA (reference sequence). The CDR3 has 14 residues. Deletions cut 3 bases from V and 11 bases from J, with 20 bases between. Some clones are missing from TCRdb's copy, which holds only in-frame ones; the method was immunoSEQ multiplex PCR. The profile shows tens of thousands of clones, under 95% of them singletons. This clone was observed a few times. V is TRBV20-1 and J is TRBJ1-5; no clear D gene. The sequenced material came from PBMCs. This clonotype was obtained from a man younger than 40 with colorectal cancer. The CDR3 nucleotides read TGCAGTGCTAGTAGCGAACGGGCCTCTAAGGCCCAGCATTTT. Its protein is CSASSERASKAQHF.